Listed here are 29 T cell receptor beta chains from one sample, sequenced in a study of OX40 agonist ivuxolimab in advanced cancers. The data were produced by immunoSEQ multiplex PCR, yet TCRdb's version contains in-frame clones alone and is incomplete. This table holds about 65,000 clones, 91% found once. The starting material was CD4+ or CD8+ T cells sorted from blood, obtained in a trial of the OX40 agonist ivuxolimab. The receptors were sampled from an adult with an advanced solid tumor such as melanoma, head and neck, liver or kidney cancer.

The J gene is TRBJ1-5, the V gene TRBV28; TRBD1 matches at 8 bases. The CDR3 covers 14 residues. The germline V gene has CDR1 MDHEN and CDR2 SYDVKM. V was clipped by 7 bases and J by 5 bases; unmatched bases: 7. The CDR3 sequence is CASTRQGTDQPQHF. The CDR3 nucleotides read TGTGCCAGCACCAGACAGGGGACGGATCAGCCCCAGCATTTT.

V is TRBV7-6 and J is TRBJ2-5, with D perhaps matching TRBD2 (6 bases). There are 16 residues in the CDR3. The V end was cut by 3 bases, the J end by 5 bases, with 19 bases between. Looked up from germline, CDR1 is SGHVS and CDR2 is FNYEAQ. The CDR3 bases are TGTGCCAGCAGCTTGATCCGGGCCCCGGCGGGGGAGACCCAGTACTTC. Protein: CASSLIRAPAGETQYF.

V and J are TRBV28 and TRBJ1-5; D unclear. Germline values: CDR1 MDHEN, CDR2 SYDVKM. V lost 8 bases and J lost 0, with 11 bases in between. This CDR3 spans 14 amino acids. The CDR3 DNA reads TGTGCCAGCGGGGAGGTTTATAGCAATCAGCCCCAGCATTTT. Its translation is CASGEVYSNQPQHF.

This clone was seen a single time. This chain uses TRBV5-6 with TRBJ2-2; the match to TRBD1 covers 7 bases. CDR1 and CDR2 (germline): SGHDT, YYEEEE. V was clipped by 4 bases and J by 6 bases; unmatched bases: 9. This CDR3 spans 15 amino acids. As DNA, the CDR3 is TGTGCCAGCAGCCTGGGACAGAGATCCGCCGGGGAGCTGTTTTTT. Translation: CASSLGQRSAGELFF.

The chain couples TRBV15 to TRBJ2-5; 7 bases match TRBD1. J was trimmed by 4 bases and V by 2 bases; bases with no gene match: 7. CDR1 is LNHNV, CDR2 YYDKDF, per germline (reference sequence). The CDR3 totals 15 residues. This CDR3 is CATSRKTGSPETQYF. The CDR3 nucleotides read TGTGCCACCAGCAGAAAGACAGGGAGTCCAGAGACCCAGTACTTC.

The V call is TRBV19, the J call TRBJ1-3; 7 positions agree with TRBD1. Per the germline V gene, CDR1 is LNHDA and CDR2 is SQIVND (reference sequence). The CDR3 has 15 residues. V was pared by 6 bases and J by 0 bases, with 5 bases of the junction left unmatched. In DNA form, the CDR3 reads TGTGCCAGTAGCCCGGGGACAGCCTCTGGAAACACCATATATTTT. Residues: CASSPGTASGNTIYF.

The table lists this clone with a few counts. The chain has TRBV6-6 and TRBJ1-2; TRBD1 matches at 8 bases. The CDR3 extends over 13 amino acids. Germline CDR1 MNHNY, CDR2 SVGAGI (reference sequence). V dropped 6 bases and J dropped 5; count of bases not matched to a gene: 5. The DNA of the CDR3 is TGTGCCAGCAGCCGGGACAGGAGTTATGGCTACACCTTC. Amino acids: CASSRDRSYGYTF.

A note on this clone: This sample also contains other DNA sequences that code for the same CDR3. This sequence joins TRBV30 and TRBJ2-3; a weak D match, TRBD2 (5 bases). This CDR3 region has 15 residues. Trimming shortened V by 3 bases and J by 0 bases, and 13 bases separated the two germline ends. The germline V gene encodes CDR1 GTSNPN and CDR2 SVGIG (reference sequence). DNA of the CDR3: TGTGCCTGGAGGGCGGACTCGGGTAGCACAGATACGCAGTATTTT. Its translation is CAWRADSGSTDTQYF.

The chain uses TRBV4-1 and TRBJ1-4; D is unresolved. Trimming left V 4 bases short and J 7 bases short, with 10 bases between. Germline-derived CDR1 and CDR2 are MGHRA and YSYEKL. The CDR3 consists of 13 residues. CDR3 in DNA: TGCGCCAGCAGCCTTTCTGGGGTTGAAAAACTGTTTTTT. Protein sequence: CASSLSGVEKLFF.

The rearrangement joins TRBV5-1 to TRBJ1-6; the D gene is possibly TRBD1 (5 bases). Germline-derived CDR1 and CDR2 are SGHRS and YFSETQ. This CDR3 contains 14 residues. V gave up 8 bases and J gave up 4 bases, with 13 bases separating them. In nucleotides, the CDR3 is TGCGCCAGGTACTGGGGGGTATATAATTCACCCCTCCACTTT. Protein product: CARYWGVYNSPLHF.

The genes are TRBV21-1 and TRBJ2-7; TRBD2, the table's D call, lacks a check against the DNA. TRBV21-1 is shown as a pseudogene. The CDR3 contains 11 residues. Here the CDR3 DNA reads TGTGCCAGCAGCAGACTCCCCGAGCAGTACTTC. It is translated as CASSRLPEQYF.

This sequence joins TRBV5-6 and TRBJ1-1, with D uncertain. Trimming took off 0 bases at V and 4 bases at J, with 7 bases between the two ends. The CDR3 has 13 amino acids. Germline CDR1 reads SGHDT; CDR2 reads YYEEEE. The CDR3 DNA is TGTGCCAGCAGCTTGGAGAGGAGCACTGAAGCTTTCTTT. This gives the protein CASSLERSTEAFF. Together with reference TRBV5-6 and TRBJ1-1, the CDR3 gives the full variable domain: DAGVTQSPTHLIKTRGQQVTLRCSPKSGHDTVSWYQQALGQGPQFIFQYYEEEERQRGNFPDRFSGHQFPNYSSELNVNALLLGDSALYLCASSLERSTEAFFGQGTRLTVV.

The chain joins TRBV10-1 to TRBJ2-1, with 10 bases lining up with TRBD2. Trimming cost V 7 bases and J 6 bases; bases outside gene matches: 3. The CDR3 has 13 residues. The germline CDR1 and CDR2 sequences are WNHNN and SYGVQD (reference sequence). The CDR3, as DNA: TGCGCCAGCAAGGCTAGCGGGGGCAATGAGCAGTTCTTC. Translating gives CASKASGGNEQFF.

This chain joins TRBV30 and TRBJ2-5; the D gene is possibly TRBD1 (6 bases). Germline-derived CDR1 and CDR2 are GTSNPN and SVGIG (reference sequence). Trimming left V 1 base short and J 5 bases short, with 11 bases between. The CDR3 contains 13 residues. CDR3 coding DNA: TGTGCCTGGAGTGCTGGGGGCATGGAGACCCAGTACTTC. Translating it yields CAWSAGGMETQYF.

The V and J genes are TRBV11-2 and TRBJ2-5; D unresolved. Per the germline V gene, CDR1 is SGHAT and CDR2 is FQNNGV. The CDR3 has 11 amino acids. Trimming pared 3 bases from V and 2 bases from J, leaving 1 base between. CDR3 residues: CASSFQETQYF. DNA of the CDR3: TGTGCCAGCAGCTTTCAAGAGACCCAGTACTTC. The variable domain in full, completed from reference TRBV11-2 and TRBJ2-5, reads EAGVAQSPRYKIIEKRQSVAFWCNPISGHATLYWYQQILGQGPKLLIQFQNNGVVDDSQLPKDRFSAERLKGVDSTLKIQPAKLEDSAVYLCASSFQETQYFGPGTRLLVL.

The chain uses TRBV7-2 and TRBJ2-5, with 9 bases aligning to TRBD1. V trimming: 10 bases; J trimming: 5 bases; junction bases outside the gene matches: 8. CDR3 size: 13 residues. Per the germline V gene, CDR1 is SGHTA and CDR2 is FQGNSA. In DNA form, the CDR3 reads TGTGCCATACAGGGGGCTTTGTTTGAGACCCAGTACTTC. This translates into CAIQGALFETQYF.

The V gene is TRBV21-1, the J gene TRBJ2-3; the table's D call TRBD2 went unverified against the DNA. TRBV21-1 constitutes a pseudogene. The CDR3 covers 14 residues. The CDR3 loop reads CASSKGAVADTQYF. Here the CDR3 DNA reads TGTGCCAGCAGCAAAGGAGCGGTCGCAGATACGCAGTATTTT.

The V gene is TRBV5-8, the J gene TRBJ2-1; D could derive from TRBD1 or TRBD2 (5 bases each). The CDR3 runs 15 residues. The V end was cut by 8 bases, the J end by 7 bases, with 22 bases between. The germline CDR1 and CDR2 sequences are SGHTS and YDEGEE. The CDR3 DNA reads TGTGCCAGTCTCGAGCTCCGGGGCCTAAGGAATGAGCAGTTCTTC. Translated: CASLELRGLRNEQFF.

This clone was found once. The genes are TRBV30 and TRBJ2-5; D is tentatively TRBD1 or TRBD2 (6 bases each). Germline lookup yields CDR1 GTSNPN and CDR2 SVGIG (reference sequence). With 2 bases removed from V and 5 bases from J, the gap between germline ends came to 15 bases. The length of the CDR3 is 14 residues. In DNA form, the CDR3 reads TGTGCCTGGAGTATAAGGGGGAGGTGGGAGACCCAGTACTTC. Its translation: CAWSIRGRWETQYF.

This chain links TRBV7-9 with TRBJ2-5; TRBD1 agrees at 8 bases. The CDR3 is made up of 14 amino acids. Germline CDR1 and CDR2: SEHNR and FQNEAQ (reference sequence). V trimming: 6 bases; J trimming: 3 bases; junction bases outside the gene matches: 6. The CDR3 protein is CASSPQTGEETQYF. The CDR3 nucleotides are TGTGCCAGCAGTCCCCAGACAGGGGAAGAGACCCAGTACTTC.

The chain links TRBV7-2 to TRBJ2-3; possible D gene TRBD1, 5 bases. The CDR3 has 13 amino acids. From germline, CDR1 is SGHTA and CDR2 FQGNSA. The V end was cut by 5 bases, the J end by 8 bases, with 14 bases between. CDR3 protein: CASSPEFQGTQYF. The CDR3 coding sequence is TGTGCCAGCAGCCCAGAGTTTCAGGGTACGCAGTATTTT.

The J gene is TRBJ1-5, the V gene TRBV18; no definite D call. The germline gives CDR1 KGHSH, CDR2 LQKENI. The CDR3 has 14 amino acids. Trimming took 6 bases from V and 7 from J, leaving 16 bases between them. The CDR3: CASSPDGQRQPQHF. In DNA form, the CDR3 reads TGTGCCAGCTCGCCGGACGGGCAACGGCAGCCCCAGCATTTT.

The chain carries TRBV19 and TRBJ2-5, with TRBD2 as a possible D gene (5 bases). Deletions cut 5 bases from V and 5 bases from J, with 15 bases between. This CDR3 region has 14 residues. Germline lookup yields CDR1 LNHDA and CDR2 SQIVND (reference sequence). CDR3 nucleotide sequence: TGTGCCAGTAGTTTGGGCCGAGGAGGCGAGACCCAGTACTTC. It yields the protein CASSLGRGGETQYF.

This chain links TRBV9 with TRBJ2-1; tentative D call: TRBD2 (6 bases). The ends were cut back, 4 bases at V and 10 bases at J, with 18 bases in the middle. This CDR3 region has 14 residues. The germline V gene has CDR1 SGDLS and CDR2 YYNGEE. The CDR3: CASSPRLVGSEQFF. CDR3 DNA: TGTGCCAGCAGCCCACGACTAGTTGGTTCGGAGCAGTTCTTC.

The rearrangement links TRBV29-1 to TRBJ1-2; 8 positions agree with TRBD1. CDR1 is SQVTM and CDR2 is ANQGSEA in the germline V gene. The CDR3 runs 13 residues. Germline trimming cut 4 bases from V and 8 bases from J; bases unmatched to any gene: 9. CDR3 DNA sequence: TGCAGCGTTGGGCGTTGGACAGGGCACGGCTACACCTTC. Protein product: CSVGRWTGHGYTF. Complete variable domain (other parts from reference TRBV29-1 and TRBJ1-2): SAVISQKPSRDICQRGTSLTIQCQVDSQVTMMFWYRQQPGQSLTLIATANQGSEATYESGFVIDKFPISRPNLTFSTLTVSNMSPEDSSIYLCSVGRWTGHGYTFGSGTRLTVV.

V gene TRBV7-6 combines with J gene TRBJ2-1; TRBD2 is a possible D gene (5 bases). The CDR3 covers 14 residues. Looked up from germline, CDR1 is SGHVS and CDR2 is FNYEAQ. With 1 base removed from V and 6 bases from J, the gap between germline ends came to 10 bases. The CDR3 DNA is TGTGCCAGCAGCTTAGTCCCCGCGGGCAATGAGCAGTTCTTC. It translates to CASSLVPAGNEQFF.

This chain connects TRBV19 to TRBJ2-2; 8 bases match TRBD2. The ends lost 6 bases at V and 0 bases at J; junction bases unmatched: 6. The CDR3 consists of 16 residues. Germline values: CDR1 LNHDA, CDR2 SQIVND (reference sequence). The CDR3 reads CASRQLADANTGELFF. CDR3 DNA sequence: TGTGCCAGTAGACAACTAGCGGACGCGAACACCGGGGAGCTGTTTTTT. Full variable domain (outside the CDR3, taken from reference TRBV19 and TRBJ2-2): DGGITQSPKYLFRKEGQNVTLSCEQNLNHDAMYWYRQDPGQGLRLIYYSQIVNDFQKGDIAEGYSVSREKKESFPLTVTSAQKNPTAFYLCASRQLADANTGELFFGEGSRLTVL.

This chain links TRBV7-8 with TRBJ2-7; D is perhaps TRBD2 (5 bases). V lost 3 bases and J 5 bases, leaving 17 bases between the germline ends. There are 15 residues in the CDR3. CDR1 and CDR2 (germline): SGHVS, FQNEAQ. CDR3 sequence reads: CASSFLGAGRDEQYF. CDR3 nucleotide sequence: TGTGCCAGCAGCTTTCTGGGAGCAGGACGGGACGAGCAGTACTTC.

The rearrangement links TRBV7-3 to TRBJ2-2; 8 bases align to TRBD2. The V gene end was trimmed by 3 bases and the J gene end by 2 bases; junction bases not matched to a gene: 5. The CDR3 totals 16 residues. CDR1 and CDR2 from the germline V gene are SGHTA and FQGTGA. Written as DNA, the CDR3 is TGTGCCAGCAGCTTTACTAGCGGAGCTAACACCGGGGAGCTGTTTTTT. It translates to CASSFTSGANTGELFF.